Each of the 10 T cell receptor beta chains below was sequenced from the same sample in a study of PD-1 blockade in classical Hodgkin lymphoma (TCRdb year 2020). Library preparation employed the immunoSEQ multiplex PCR assay. TCRdb stores this immuneACCESS table with in-frame sequences only. Part of the clones is absent; in the studies checked, under half of the shortfall reflects unresolved V genes, and no reason is known for the rest. Across this sample there are about 7,900 clones, with just over 85% seen only once. 20% to 25% of the sample rests with the top ten. Explained via the paper, the time point label denotes: cycle 1 day 1 (C1D1), immediately before nivolumab initiation. Every trial patient had relapsed after autologous stem cell transplantation, and cohorts A, B and C differed in prior brentuximab vedotin exposure. A Miltenyi CD8+ T cell isolation kit was used for magnetic negative selection to purify CD8+ T cells from thawed PBMCs.

Sequenced here: CD8+ T cells from blood, sampled at baseline. All receptors come from a human donor with classical Hodgkin lymphoma.

The chain employs TRBV19 and TRBJ2-3; 10 nucleotides match TRBD2. The CDR3 runs 17 residues. After removal of 4 bases from V and 0 bases from J, the junction contained 7 bases not matched to a gene. CDR1 is LNHDA, CDR2 SQIVND, per germline (reference sequence). CDR3 in amino acids: CASSSLAGAPSTDTQYF. Written as DNA, the CDR3 is TGTGCCAGTAGTAGTCTAGCGGGGGCCCCTAGCACAGATACGCAGTATTTT.

This clone was seen only once. CDR3 in DNA: TGTGCCAGCAGCCAATCCGTTGGACAGGGGGCTGTCGAGCAGTACTTC. This gives the protein CASSQSVGQGAVEQYF. This chain connects TRBV14 to TRBJ2-7, with 11 positions matching TRBD1. This CDR3 comprises 16 residues. Germline V CDR1 and CDR2: SGHDN, FVKESK. V gave up 2 bases and J gave up 6 bases; unmatched junction bases: 9.

This clone was detected once. The rearrangement joins TRBV2 to TRBJ2-3; 9 bases match TRBD2. Germline loops: CDR1 SNHLY, CDR2 FYNNEI. V trimming: 8 bases; J trimming: 2 bases; junction bases outside the gene matches: 11. The CDR3 sequence is 16 residues long. The CDR3 protein is CASGTSSGRHTDTQYF. The CDR3 DNA follows: TGTGCCAGCGGAACCTCGAGCGGGAGGCACACAGATACGCAGTATTTT.

This chain joins TRBV6-4 and TRBJ2-2; D gene unclear. The germline V gene has CDR1 MRHNA and CDR2 SNTAGT. Deletions cut 2 bases from V and 2 bases from J, with 0 bases between. CDR3 length: 12 residues. CDR3 DNA sequence: TGTGCCAGCAGTGACAACACCGGGGAGCTGTTTTTT. This codes for CASSDNTGELFF.

This clone was counted between two and nine times. The chain combines TRBV27 with TRBJ1-2, with a possible D match to TRBD1 (5 bases). The CDR3 is 15 amino acids. Between the trimmed V and J ends, which lost 2 bases and 6 bases, there was a span of 16 bases. Germline CDR1 MNHEY, CDR2 SMNVEV (reference sequence). The CDR3 reads CASSLPPTAANGYTF. The CDR3 DNA is TGTGCCAGCAGTTTACCCCCGACAGCCGCGAATGGCTACACCTTC.

V usage is TRBV7-3 and J usage is TRBJ2-7; 8 nucleotides agree with TRBD2. CDR3 length: 16 residues. V lost 2 bases, J lost 5 bases, and 11 bases stayed unmatched. Per the germline V gene, CDR1 is SGHTA and CDR2 is FQGTGA. The CDR3 sequence: CASSLGGTRVLDEQYF. The DNA of the CDR3 is TGTGCCAGCAGCTTAGGTGGGACTAGAGTGCTCGACGAGCAGTACTTC.

The rearrangement uses TRBV13 and TRBJ2-5, with 7 bases lining up with TRBD1. The CDR3 length is 14 residues. The germline V gene has CDR1 PRHDT and CDR2 FYEKMQ (reference sequence). Trimming removed 6 bases from V and 4 bases from J; junction bases left unmatched: 8. CDR3 bases: TGTGCCAGCAGGCTACAGCGACAGGGAGAGACCCAGTACTTC. Encoded protein: CASRLQRQGETQYF.

The chain uses TRBV19 and TRBJ2-7, with D perhaps TRBD1 (5 bases). Trimming removed 3 bases at V and 2 bases at J, with 11 bases between. Germline CDR1 reads LNHDA; CDR2 reads SQIVND (reference sequence). The CDR3 covers 14 residues. In DNA, the CDR3 is TGTGCCAGTAGTATTATAGGGGAAACCTACGAGCAGTACTTC. It is translated as CASSIIGETYEQYF.

V is TRBV15 and J is TRBJ1-3; 10 bases map to TRBD1. The CDR3 totals 15 residues. V shed 8 bases and J 0 bases; nucleotides not matched to a gene: 4. Germline V CDR1 and CDR2: LNHNV, YYDKDF (reference sequence). CDR3 loop: CATGDRGISGNTIYF. In nucleotides, the CDR3 is TGTGCCACCGGGGACAGGGGAATCTCTGGAAACACCATATATTTT.

V usage is TRBV7-9 and J usage is TRBJ1-3; no clear D. The CDR3 is 15 residues long. Trimming shortened V by 1 base and J by 0 bases, and 7 bases separated the two germline ends. Germline-derived CDR1 and CDR2 are SEHNR and FQNEAQ (reference sequence). CDR3 loop: CASSLGGLSGNTIYF. CDR3 nucleotides: TGTGCCAGCAGCTTAGGCGGACTCTCTGGAAACACCATATATTTT.